The rows below give T cell receptor beta chains drawn from one sample of a study of shared clonotypes between healthy human individuals. Here immunoSEQ multiplex PCR was the method, and the copy in TCRdb shows in-frame clones only, minus some. This sample has some 1 million clones, with about 75% found just once. Sequencing used memory CD4+ T cells sorted from blood. The origin of the receptors is a man younger than 30 in good health. The CDR3 runs from the conserved cysteine through the conserved F or W. D genes are given only for firm matches. Rows give clone size only sometimes, using once, few, many, or a class for an expanded clone.

j_call	v_call	cdr3_length	d_call	clone_size	cdr3_aa	cdr3_nt
TRBJ2-3	TRBV27	16	TRBD1	-	CASSLWGQGVTDTQYF	TGTGCCAGCAGTTTATGGGGGCAGGGGGTGACAGATACGCAGTATTTT
TRBJ1-2	TRBV4-1	19	-	-	CASSQGLGLTRKSNYGYTF	TGCGCCAGCAGCCAAGGCTTAGGGCTAACCCGAAAATCCAACTATGGCTACACCTTC
TRBJ2-4	TRBV18	17	-	-	CASSRPGQGGNKNIQYF	TGTGCCAGCTCCCGTCCCGGACAGGGAGGGAACAAAAACATTCAGTACTTC
TRBJ2-2	TRBV5-1	14	-	-	CAGKKGDNTGELFF	TGCGCCGGAAAAAAGGGGGATAACACCGGGGAGCTGTTTTTT
TRBJ2-7	TRBV10-3	13	TRBD2	-	CATKLAGDYEQYF	TGTGCCACGAAACTAGCGGGAGACTACGAGCAGTACTTC
TRBJ2-6	TRBV11-2	19	-	-	CASSLSGAGHFSGANVLTF	TGTGCCAGCAGCTTATCAGGGGCGGGACACTTCTCTGGGGCCAACGTCCTGACTTTC
TRBJ1-5	TRBV30	13	-	-	CAWNSQGDQPQHF	TGTGCCTGGAATAGTCAGGGAGATCAGCCCCAGCATTTT
TRBJ2-7	TRBV7-2	16	TRBD2	-	CASSLVAGGTPVEQYF	TGTGCCAGCAGCTTAGTAGCGGGGGGTACCCCTGTCGAGCAGTACTTC
TRBJ1-5	TRBV7-8	15	TRBD1	-	CASRGQGASGQPQHF	TGTGCCAGCAGAGGACAGGGGGCTTCGGGTCAGCCCCAGCATTTT
TRBJ2-7	TRBV6-1	13	-	-	CASLRTSLYEQYF	TGTGCCAGCCTCCGGACTTCCCTCTACGAGCAGTACTTC
TRBJ2-3	TRBV2	15	TRBD2	-	CASSRLASGTDTQYF	TGTGCCAGCAGTAGACTAGCTTCTGGCACAGATACGCAGTATTTT
TRBJ1-4	TRBV19	17	TRBD1	-	CASSTRKTGAANEKLFF	TGTGCCAGTAGTACCCGGAAAACAGGGGCCGCTAATGAAAAACTGTTTTTT
TRBJ2-5	TRBV18	14	TRBD1	few	CASSPPGQGETQYF	TGTGCCAGCTCACCGCCCGGACAGGGAGAGACCCAGTACTTC
TRBJ2-5	TRBV6-1	13	TRBD1	-	CASSGNRGETQYF	TGTGCCAGCAGTGGTAACAGGGGGGAGACCCAGTACTTC
TRBJ2-7	TRBV29-1	12	-	-	CSVEGGVGSQYF	TGCAGCGTTGAAGGAGGAGTGGGCAGCCAGTACTTC
TRBJ2-1	TRBV28	11	-	-	CASSPHNEQFF	TGTGCCAGCAGCCCTCACAATGAGCAGTTCTTC
TRBJ2-3	TRBV5-1	14	-	-	CASSMAGVTDTQYF	TGCGCCAGCAGTATGGCCGGGGTCACAGATACGCAGTATTTT
TRBJ1-5	TRBV5-1	16	TRBD1	few	CASSLGTGGEGQPQHF	TGCGCCAGCAGCTTGGGAACAGGGGGCGAGGGTCAGCCCCAGCATTTT
TRBJ1-5	TRBV5-1	14	TRBD1	-	CASSSGQDNQPQHF	TGCGCCAGCAGCTCGGGACAGGACAATCAGCCCCAGCATTTT
TRBJ2-7	TRBV2	12	TRBD2	-	CAGRGLAGAQYF	TGTGCCGGGAGAGGACTAGCGGGAGCTCAGTACTTC
TRBJ2-1	TRBV4-1	18	TRBD1	few	CASSQPRTGQGAANEQFF	TGCGCCAGCAGCCAACCTAGGACGGGACAGGGGGCGGCCAATGAGCAGTTCTTC
TRBJ1-2	TRBV5-1	14	-	-	CASSLSQGQYGYTF	TGCGCCAGCAGCTTGTCCCAGGGTCAGTATGGCTACACCTTC
TRBJ2-2	TRBV5-1	15	TRBD1	-	CASSIASQGVGELFF	TGCGCCAGCAGCATCGCAAGTCAGGGGGTCGGGGAGCTGTTTTTT
TRBJ2-1	TRBV10-3	17	TRBD2	-	CAISDEGLAGLNNEQFF	TGTGCCATCAGTGATGAGGGACTAGCGGGACTGAACAATGAGCAGTTCTTC
TRBJ2-2	TRBV4-1	19	-	few	CASSQETGRSGKNTGELFF	TGCGCCAGCAGCCAAGAAACGGGGCGCTCGGGGAAGAACACCGGGGAGCTGTTTTTT